These T cell receptor beta chains were read from a single sample in a study of early T cells in non-severe SARS-CoV-2 infection. TCRdb reanalysed the 5' RACE reads using MiXCR and keeps one entry per CDR3 protein. The data show tens of thousands of distinct CDR3 sequences, about 6.3% seen once. The sequenced sample consisted of whole blood. These receptors all stem from an adult who was a healthcare worker with PCR-confirmed SARS-CoV-2 infection or an uninfected control (not recorded which). Each CDR3 is given with its conserved first and last residue. The D gene is left open where the match is weak. Size values are once, few and many counts, or a class for expanded clones, and some rows have none.

TRBJ2-1 | many | TRBV20-1 | . | CSASSVLYNEQFF | TGCAGTGCTAGTTCAGTCTTATACAATGAGCAGTTCTTC
TRBJ1-5 | many | TRBV4-1 | . | CASSQDQLNSNQPQHF | TGCGCCAGCAGCCAAGATCAGCTAAATAGCAATCAGCCCCAGCATTTT
TRBJ1-2 | many | TRBV20-1 | . | CSAEGPLDGYTF | TGCAGTGCTGAAGGGCCTCTTGATGGCTACACCTTC
TRBJ1-5 | many | TRBV5-5 | . | CASSLASGNQPQHF | TGTGCCAGCAGCTTGGCTTCTGGGAATCAGCCCCAGCATTTT
TRBJ1-5 | many | TRBV12-3/TRBV12-4 | . | CASSLANTGLNQPQHF | TGTGCCAGCAGTTTAGCCAACACAGGGCTCAATCAGCCCCAGCATTTT
TRBJ1-4 | medium-sized | TRBV7-9 | . | CASSLAQTSTNEKLFF | TGTGCCAGCAGCTTAGCCCAGACGTCAACTAATGAAAAACTGTTTTTT
TRBJ2-7 | many | TRBV7-2 | TRBD2 | CASSSGLAGKEQYF | TGTGCCAGCAGCTCAGGACTAGCGGGAAAAGAGCAGTACTTC
TRBJ2-3 | few | TRBV14 | . | CASSQVSQHRYF | TGTGCCAGCAGCCAAGTCTCCCAGCACCGGTATTTT
TRBJ2-7 | few | TRBV2 | . | CASSPAGAEQYF | TGTGCCAGCAGTCCCGCAGGGGCCGAGCAGTACTTC
TRBJ1-1 | few | TRBV28 | . | CASSFTGRMNTEAFF | TGTGCCAGCAGTTTCACTGGACGGATGAACACTGAAGCTTTCTTT
TRBJ2-7 | . | TRBV5-1 | TRBD2 | CASSWLAGANEQYF | TGCGCCAGCAGCTGGCTAGCGGGAGCTAACGAGCAGTACTTC
TRBJ2-3 | many | TRBV7-9 | TRBD2 | CASSLGRLAGVDTQYF | TGTGCCAGCAGCTTAGGCCGGCTAGCGGGAGTAGATACGCAGTATTTT
TRBJ1-1 | . | TRBV19 | . | CASSVSGVNTEAFF | TGTGCCAGTAGTGTTAGTGGGGTGAACACTGAAGCTTTCTTT
TRBJ2-1 | few | TRBV20-1 | . | CSARRTAIYNEQFF | TGCAGTGCTAGGAGGACAGCGATTTACAATGAGCAGTTCTTC
TRBJ1-1 | many | TRBV13 | TRBD1 | CASSNRGGGEAFF | TGTGCCAGCAGCAACAGGGGCGGAGGTGAAGCTTTCTTT
TRBJ2-7 | . | TRBV12-3/TRBV12-4 | . | CAVSRGLPAEQYF | TGTGCCGTAAGCCGAGGACTCCCCGCCGAGCAGTACTTC
TRBJ2-5 | many | TRBV7-9 | . | CASSLVETQYF | TGTGCCAGCAGCTTAGTGGAGACCCAGTACTTC
TRBJ2-1 | many | TRBV12-3/TRBV12-4 | . | CASSARLEQFF | TGTGCCAGCAGTGCAAGGCTGGAGCAGTTCTTC
TRBJ2-2 | many | TRBV9 | . | CASSVQDTGELFF | TGTGCCAGCAGCGTACAGGACACCGGGGAGCTGTTTTTT
TRBJ2-2 | many | TRBV10-3 | . | CAIGGTNTGELFF | TGTGCCATCGGCGGCACGAACACCGGGGAGCTGTTTTTT
TRBJ2-3 | . | TRBV3-2 | . | CASSRGRGRETDTQYF | TGTGCCAGCAGCCGGGGTCGTGGGCGGGAGACAGATACGCAGTATTTT
TRBJ1-2 | . | TRBV6-2/TRBV6-3 | . | CAISRLRDYGYTF | TGTGCCATTTCGAGGCTAAGGGACTATGGCTACACCTTC
TRBJ2-1 | few | TRBV28 | TRBD2 | CASRSSGLEQFF | TGTGCCAGCAGGTCTAGCGGGTTAGAGCAGTTCTTC
TRBJ2-7 | few | TRBV6-2/TRBV6-3 | . | CARTLVYEQYF | TGTGCCAGAACCCTGGTCTACGAGCAGTACTTC
TRBJ1-1 | many | TRBV20-1 | TRBD1 | CSARDRAAEAFF | TGCAGTGCTAGGGACAGGGCTGCTGAAGCTTTCTTT
TRBJ2-3 | . | TRBV7-2 | TRBD2 | CASSLNSGGGMRTDTQYF | TGTGCCAGCAGCTTAAATAGCGGGGGCGGTATGCGCACAGATACGCAGTATTTT
TRBJ2-1 | many | TRBV6-6 | . | CASSPRGRTNEQFF | TGTGCCAGCAGTCCTCGGGGGCGGACCAATGAGCAGTTCTTC
TRBJ1-5 | many | TRBV20-1 | . | CSARDFIGNSNNQPQHF | TGCAGTGCTAGAGATTTCATTGGGAATTCCAACAATCAGCCCCAGCATTTT
TRBJ2-5 | . | TRBV27 | . | CASSGHHQETQYF | TGTGCCAGCAGTGGACATCACCAAGAGACCCAGTACTTC
TRBJ2-1 | . | TRBV11-2 | . | CASSLRASTAYNEQFF | TGTGCCAGCAGCTTAAGGGCCAGTACGGCCTACAATGAGCAGTTCTTC
TRBJ2-3 | few | TRBV4-3 | TRBD2 | CASSQGKREYTQYF | TGCGCCAGCAGCCAAGGCAAGCGGGAGTATACGCAGTATTTT
TRBJ2-5 | many | TRBV5-1 | . | CASSSPSGVIGETQYF | TGCGCCAGCAGCTCCCCAAGCGGAGTGATTGGGGAGACCCAGTACTTC
TRBJ1-1 | many | TRBV28 | . | CASSFNQLTEAFF | TGTGCCAGCAGTTTTAACCAGCTTACTGAAGCTTTCTTT
TRBJ2-1 | many | TRBV20-1 | . | CSAPKASPNEQFF | TGCAGTGCTCCAAAAGCCTCCCCCAATGAGCAGTTCTTC
TRBJ2-7 | few | TRBV7-7 | . | CASSLRAEQYF | TGTGCCAGCAGCTTACGAGCGGAGCAGTACTTC
TRBJ2-2 | few | TRBV6-5 | TRBD1 | CASRPDRVVGGELFF | TGTGCCAGCAGACCGGACAGGGTAGTTGGCGGGGAGCTGTTTTTT
TRBJ2-7 | many | TRBV7-9 | . | CASSFIRTDSLSYEQYF | TGTGCCAGCAGCTTTATTCGTACGGACAGTCTCTCCTACGAGCAGTACTTC
TRBJ2-5 | many | TRBV10-1 | . | CAGTGGLETQYF | TGCGCCGGTACAGGAGGGTTAGAGACCCAGTACTTC
TRBJ2-5 | . | TRBV11-2 | TRBD2 | CASSSSPGLVWETQYF | TGTGCCAGCAGCTCATCCCCGGGACTAGTGTGGGAGACCCAGTACTTC
TRBJ2-1 | few | TRBV2 | . | CASINGHSYNEQFF | TGTGCCAGCATTAACGGACACTCCTACAATGAGCAGTTCTTC
TRBJ1-2 | few | TRBV24-1 | . | CATSSANYGYTF | TGTGCCACCAGTTCAGCTAACTATGGCTACACCTTC